This entry is about one TCR beta chain. Its cognate antigen is unknown. This sample was taken from a study of cytomegalovirus exposure and HLA in healthy donors. Study-level points and caveats: Across all donors, roughly uniform sequencing depth was an assumption of the presence/absence analyses.

Both 60 Vbeta primers and 13 Jbeta primers went into the PCR. Profiling relied on immunoSEQ multiplex PCR, and the TCRdb table lists in-frame clones only, not all of them. The sample lists roughly 97,000 clones; 10% were seen once. The CDR3 spans 14 residues. Germline V lookup: CDR1 SQVTM, CDR2 ANQGSEA. V dropped 6 bases and J dropped 2; count of bases not matched to a gene: 8. This clonotype originated in a man in his forties or fifties in good health and CMV-seropositive. Sample: PBMCs. The genes are TRBV29-1 and TRBJ2-3; 7 nucleotides match TRBD1. The CDR3 protein is CSVSPGQITDTQYF. The DNA of the CDR3 is TGCAGCGTGTCCCCGGGACAGATCACAGATACGCAGTATTTT.